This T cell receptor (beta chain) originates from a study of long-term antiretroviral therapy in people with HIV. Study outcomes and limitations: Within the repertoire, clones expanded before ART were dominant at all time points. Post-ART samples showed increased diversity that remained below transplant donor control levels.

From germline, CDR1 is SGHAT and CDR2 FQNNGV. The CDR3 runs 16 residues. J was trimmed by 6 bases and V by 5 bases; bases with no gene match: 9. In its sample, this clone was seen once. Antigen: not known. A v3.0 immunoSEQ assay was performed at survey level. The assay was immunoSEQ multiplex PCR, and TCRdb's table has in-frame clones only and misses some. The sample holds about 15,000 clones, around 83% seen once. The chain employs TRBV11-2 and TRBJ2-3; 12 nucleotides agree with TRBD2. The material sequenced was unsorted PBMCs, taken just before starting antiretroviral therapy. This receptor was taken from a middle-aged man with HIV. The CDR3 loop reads CASSARLAGGSDTQYF. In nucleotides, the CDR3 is TGTGCCAGCAGCGCCCGGCTAGCGGGGGGGTCCGATACGCAGTATTTT. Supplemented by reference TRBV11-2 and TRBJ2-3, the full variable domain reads EAGVAQSPRYKIIEKRQSVAFWCNPISGHATLYWYQQILGQGPKLLIQFQNNGVVDDSQLPKDRFSAERLKGVDSTLKIQPAKLEDSAVYLCASSARLAGGSDTQYFGPGTRLTVL.